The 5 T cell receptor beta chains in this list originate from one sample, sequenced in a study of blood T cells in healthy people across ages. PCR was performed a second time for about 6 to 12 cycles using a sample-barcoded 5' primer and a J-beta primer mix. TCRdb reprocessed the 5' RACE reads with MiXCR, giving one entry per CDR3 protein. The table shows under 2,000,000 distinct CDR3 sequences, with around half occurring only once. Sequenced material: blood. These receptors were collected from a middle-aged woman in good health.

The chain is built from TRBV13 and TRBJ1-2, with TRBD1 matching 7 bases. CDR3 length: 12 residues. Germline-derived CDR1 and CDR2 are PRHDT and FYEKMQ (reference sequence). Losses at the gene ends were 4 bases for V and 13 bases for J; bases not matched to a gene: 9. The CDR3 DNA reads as TGTGCCAGCAGCTCCGGGACAGCCAATCTCACCTTC. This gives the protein CASSSGTANLTF.

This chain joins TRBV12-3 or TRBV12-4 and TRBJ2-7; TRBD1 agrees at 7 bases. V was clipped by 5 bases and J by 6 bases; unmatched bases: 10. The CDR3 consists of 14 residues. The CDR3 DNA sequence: TGTGCCAGCAGTCTCCATCGGACAGGCCCCGAGCAGTACTTC. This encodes CASSLHRTGPEQYF.

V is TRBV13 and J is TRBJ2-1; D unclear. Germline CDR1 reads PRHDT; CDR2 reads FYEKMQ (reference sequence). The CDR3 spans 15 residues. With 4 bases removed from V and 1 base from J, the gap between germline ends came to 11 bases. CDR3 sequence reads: CASSSPQVSYNEQFF. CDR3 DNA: TGTGCCAGCAGCTCACCCCAGGTTTCCTACAATGAGCAGTTCTTC. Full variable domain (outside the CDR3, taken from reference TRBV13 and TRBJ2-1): AAGVIQSPRHLIKEKRETATLKCYPIPRHDTVYWYQQGPGQDPQFLISFYEKMQSDKGSIPDRFSAQQFSDYHSELNMSSLELGDSALYFCASSSPQVSYNEQFFGPGTRLTVL.

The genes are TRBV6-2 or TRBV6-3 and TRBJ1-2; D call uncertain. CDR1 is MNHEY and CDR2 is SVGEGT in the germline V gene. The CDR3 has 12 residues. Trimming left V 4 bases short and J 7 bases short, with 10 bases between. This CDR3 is CASSWMALGYTF. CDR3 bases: TGTGCCAGCAGTTGGATGGCGCTTGGCTACACCTTC.

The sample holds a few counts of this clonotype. CDR3 in amino acids: CSARRGENSPLHF. The DNA of the CDR3 is TGCAGTGCTAGAAGGGGAGAAAATTCACCCCTCCACTTT. The rearrangement uses TRBV20-1 and TRBJ1-6, with a possible D match to TRBD1 (5 bases). This CDR3 contains 13 residues. Germline values: CDR1 DFQATT, CDR2 SNEGSKA (reference sequence). With 2 bases removed from V and 7 bases from J, the gap between germline ends came to 9 bases.